The rows below give T cell receptor beta chains drawn from one sample of a study of post-analysis software for immune sequencing data. From the PCR reads, TCRdb called clonotypes with MiXCR, one entry per CDR3 protein. There are 750,000 to 950,000 distinct CDR3 sequences in the sample; around 50% occur only once, and around 4.5% lies in the top ten. What was sequenced was blood. Source of these receptors: a girl aged 10 to 17 with multiple sclerosis. The CDR3 runs from the conserved cysteine through the conserved F or W.

V gene: TRBV7-3
J gene: TRBJ2-7
CDR3 protein: CASSPGLAGGRAYEQYF

V gene: TRBV5-6
J gene: TRBJ1-2
CDR3 protein: CASSLKGRYYGYTF

V gene: TRBV4-1
J gene: TRBJ2-6
CDR3 protein: CASSQTAGTGDSGANVLTF

V gene: TRBV29-1
J gene: TRBJ1-2
CDR3 protein: CSVDRGQDINYGYTF

V gene: TRBV29-1
J gene: TRBJ1-1
CDR3 protein: CSVEGGAYTEAFF

V gene: TRBV12-3/TRBV12-4
J gene: TRBJ1-6
CDR3 protein: CASSPWGHSSYNSPLHF

V gene: TRBV29-1
J gene: TRBJ2-2
CDR3 protein: CSTRLAGGTHTGELFF

V gene: TRBV25-1
J gene: TRBJ2-4
CDR3 protein: CASSLGTSGFVAKNIQYF

V gene: TRBV28
J gene: TRBJ2-7
CDR3 protein: CASSTRPSGTSFYEQYF

V gene: TRBV3-1
J gene: TRBJ2-1
CDR3 protein: CASSHRDRVRYNEQFF

V gene: TRBV20-1
J gene: TRBJ2-5
CDR3 protein: CSASLPETQYF

V gene: TRBV7-3
J gene: TRBJ2-7
CDR3 protein: CASSFGSGREQYF

V gene: TRBV12-3/TRBV12-4
J gene: TRBJ2-1
CDR3 protein: CASSLVKDEQFF

V gene: TRBV6-4
J gene: TRBJ2-3
CDR3 protein: CASIGDTQYF

V gene: TRBV7-9
J gene: TRBJ2-7
CDR3 protein: CASSLDGQGAFKEQYF

V gene: TRBV3-1
J gene: TRBJ2-3
CDR3 protein: CASSQETGPADTQYF

V gene: TRBV10-3
J gene: TRBJ2-3
CDR3 protein: CAISEPGQGSGDTQYF

V gene: TRBV6-1
J gene: TRBJ1-5
CDR3 protein: CASSGPGSGHQPQHF

V gene: TRBV7-9
J gene: TRBJ2-7
CDR3 protein: CASSSQAYEQYF

V gene: TRBV29-1
J gene: TRBJ1-2
CDR3 protein: CSARGSTYGYTF

V gene: TRBV29-1
J gene: TRBJ2-7
CDR3 protein: CSVEKGQGYSYEQYF

V gene: TRBV7-2
J gene: TRBJ1-1
CDR3 protein: CASRPHRGGDTEAFF

V gene: TRBV4-2
J gene: TRBJ2-5
CDR3 protein: CASSQDPRLAGGPGQETQYF

V gene: TRBV7-3
J gene: TRBJ1-5
CDR3 protein: CASVPNSNQPQHF

V gene: TRBV20-1
J gene: .
CDR3 protein: CSARPLAGYEQYF

V gene: TRBV6-5
J gene: TRBJ2-7
CDR3 protein: CASSRELGYLHEQYF

V gene: TRBV2
J gene: TRBJ1-1
CDR3 protein: CASSKTGANHMNTEAFF

V gene: TRBV9
J gene: TRBJ1-6
CDR3 protein: CASSPHLAGTPLHF

V gene: TRBV20-1
J gene: TRBJ2-7
CDR3 protein: CSGASSGGYEQYF

V gene: TRBV20-1
J gene: TRBJ2-3
CDR3 protein: CSARQLVGFTDTQYF

V gene: TRBV7-3
J gene: TRBJ2-6
CDR3 protein: CASSSVDRPSSGANVLTF

V gene: TRBV7-9
J gene: TRBJ2-7
CDR3 protein: CASSSPGTLYEQYF

V gene: TRBV29-1
J gene: TRBJ2-7
CDR3 protein: CSVPGQGHYEQYF

V gene: TRBV5-1
J gene: TRBJ1-2
CDR3 protein: CASSLEGQGRLTRGYTF

V gene: TRBV14
J gene: TRBJ2-7
CDR3 protein: CASSSWGSQSSYEQYF

V gene: TRBV4-1
J gene: TRBJ2-6
CDR3 protein: CASSQETLGRGSGLGANVLTF

V gene: TRBV3-1
J gene: TRBJ1-2
CDR3 protein: CASSQDRSGGYTF

V gene: TRBV6-5
J gene: TRBJ2-5
CDR3 protein: CASRRRDETQYF

V gene: TRBV20-1
J gene: TRBJ2-1
CDR3 protein: CSARDKAPRGYSYNEQFF

V gene: TRBV7-2
J gene: TRBJ2-4
CDR3 protein: CASSTLLAKNIQYF

V gene: TRBV7-9
J gene: TRBJ1-1
CDR3 protein: CASTPYTEAFF

V gene: TRBV5-1
J gene: TRBJ2-1
CDR3 protein: CASSLVYRGEDGNEQFF

V gene: TRBV2
J gene: TRBJ1-5
CDR3 protein: CASRGPPRAPQHF

V gene: TRBV7-6
J gene: TRBJ2-5
CDR3 protein: CASSLKDGRRKETQYF